This T cell receptor (beta chain) was documented in a study of cytomegalovirus exposure and HLA in healthy donors. Broader study findings: Most TCR sequences proved rare, with some public TCRs found in many donors.

PCR employed 60 Vbeta and 13 Jbeta primers. TCRdb's table, derived via immunoSEQ multiplex PCR, lists solely in-frame clones and lacks some. The sample has approximately 120,000 clones; approximately 69% are singletons. As concerns this clone: Its cognate antigen is unknown.

This CDR3 has 15 residues. V gave up 6 bases and J gave up 7 bases, with 22 bases separating them. CDR1 is MNHEY and CDR2 is SVGAGI in the germline V gene. The chain has TRBV6-5 and TRBJ2-7; TRBD1 might be the D (6 bases). Sequenced: PBMCs. The clonotype comes from a middle-aged man in good health and CMV-seropositive. This CDR3 reads CASRIQGGGYGEQYF. Written as DNA, the CDR3 is TGTGCCAGCAGAATACAGGGCGGTGGTTATGGGGAGCAGTACTTC.